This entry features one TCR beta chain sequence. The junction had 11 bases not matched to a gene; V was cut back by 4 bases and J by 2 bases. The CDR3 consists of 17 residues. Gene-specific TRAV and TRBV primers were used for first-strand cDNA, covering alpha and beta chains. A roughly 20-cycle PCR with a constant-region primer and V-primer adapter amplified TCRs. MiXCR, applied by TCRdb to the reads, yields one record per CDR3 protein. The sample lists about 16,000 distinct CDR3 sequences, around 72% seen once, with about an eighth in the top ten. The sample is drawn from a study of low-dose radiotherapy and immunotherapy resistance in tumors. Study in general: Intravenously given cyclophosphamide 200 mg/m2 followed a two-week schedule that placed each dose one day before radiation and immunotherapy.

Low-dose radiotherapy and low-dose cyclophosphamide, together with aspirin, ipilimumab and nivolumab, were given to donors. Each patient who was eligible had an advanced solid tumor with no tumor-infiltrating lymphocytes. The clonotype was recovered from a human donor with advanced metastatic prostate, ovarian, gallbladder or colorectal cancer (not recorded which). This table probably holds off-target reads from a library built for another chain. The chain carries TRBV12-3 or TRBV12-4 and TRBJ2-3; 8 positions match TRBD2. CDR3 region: CASSSYGTRSNTDTQYF. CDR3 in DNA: TGTGCCAGCAGTTCGTACGGGACTAGGAGTAACACAGATACGCAGTATTTT.